This T cell receptor beta chain was obtained from a study of CD8+CD57+ T cells in acquired aplastic anemia. Study results and caveats: Sharing between patients and controls was observed for roughly 29 CD8+ CDR3 sequences.

Only a few counts were recorded for this clonotype. Its antigen is unidentified. Researchers used genomic DNA as the template to profile TCR beta VDJ and CDR3. Each CDR3 protein is one row after TCRdb ran MiXCR on the reads. The repertoire includes roughly 500,000 distinct CDR3 sequences, around 32% of them detected once, and less than 0.85% sits in the top ten. Patients picked for sequencing had shown CD8+CD57+ cell expansion detected by flow cytometry. The origin of this receptor is a human donor with aplastic anemia. Sequenced: sorted CD4+, CD8+, or CD8+CD57+ T cells (not recorded which) from PBMCs.

CDR3 sequence (DNA): TGTGCCAGCTCAACAGGACGTGATCAGCCCCAGCATTTT. Translated, it gives CASSTGRDQPQHF. The genes are TRBV18 and TRBJ1-5; D is possibly TRBD1 (5 bases). Germline V CDR1 and CDR2: KGHSH, LQKENI. The CDR3 is 13 residues long. Trimming took off 5 bases at V and 5 bases at J, with 10 bases between the two ends.